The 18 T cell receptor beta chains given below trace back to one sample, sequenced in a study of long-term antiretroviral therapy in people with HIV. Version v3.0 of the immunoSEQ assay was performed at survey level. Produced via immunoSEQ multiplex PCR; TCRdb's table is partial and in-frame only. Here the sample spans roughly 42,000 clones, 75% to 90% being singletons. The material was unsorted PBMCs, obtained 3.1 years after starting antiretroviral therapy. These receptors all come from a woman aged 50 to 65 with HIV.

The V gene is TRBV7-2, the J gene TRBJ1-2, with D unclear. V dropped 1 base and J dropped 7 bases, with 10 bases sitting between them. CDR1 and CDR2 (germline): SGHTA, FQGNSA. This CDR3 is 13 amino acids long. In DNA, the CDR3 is TGTGCCAGCAGCTTAGATGGCATTTCTGGCTACACCTTC. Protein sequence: CASSLDGISGYTF.

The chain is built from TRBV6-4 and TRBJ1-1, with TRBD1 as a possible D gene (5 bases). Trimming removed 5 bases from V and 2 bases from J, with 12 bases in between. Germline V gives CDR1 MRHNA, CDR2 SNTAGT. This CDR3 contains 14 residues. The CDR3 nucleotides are TGTGCCAGCAGTCCCACGCAGGGCAACACTGAAGCTTTCTTT. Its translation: CASSPTQGNTEAFF.

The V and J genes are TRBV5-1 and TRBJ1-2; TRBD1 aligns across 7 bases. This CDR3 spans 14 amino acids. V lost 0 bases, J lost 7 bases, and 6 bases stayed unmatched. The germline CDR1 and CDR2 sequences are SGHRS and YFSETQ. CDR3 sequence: CASSLGGGSGGYTF. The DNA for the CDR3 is TGCGCCAGCAGCTTGGGAGGGGGCTCGGGTGGCTACACCTTC.

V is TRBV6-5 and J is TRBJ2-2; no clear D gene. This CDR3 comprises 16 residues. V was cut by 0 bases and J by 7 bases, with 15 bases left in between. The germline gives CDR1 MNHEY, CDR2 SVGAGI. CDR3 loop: CASSYSYSRTSGELFF. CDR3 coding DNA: TGTGCCAGCAGTTACTCGTACAGCCGAACCAGCGGGGAGCTGTTTTTT.

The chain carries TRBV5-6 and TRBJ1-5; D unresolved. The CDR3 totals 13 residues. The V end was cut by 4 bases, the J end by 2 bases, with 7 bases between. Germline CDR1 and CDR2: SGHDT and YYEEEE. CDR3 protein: CASSGGGNQPQHF. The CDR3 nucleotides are TGTGCCAGCAGCGGAGGAGGCAATCAGCCCCAGCATTTT.

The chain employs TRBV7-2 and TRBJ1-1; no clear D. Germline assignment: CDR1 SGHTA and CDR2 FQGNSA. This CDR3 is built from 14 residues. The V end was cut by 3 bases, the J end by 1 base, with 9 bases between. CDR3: CASSFGSGNTEAFF. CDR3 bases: TGTGCCAGCAGCTTTGGGTCAGGGAACACTGAAGCTTTCTTT.

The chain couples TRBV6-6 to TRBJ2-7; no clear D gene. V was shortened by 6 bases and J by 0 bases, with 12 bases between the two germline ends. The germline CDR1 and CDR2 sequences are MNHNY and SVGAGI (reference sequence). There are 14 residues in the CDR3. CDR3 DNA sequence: TGTGCCAGCAGGTCACACAGTGACTCCTACGAGCAGTACTTC. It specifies CASRSHSDSYEQYF.

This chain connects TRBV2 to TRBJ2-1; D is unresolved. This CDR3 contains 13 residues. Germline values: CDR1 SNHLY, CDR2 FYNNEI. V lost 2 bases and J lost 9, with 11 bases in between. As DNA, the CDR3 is TGTGCCAGCAGTGAATTGCAGGTCAGTGAGCAGTTCTTC. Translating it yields CASSELQVSEQFF.

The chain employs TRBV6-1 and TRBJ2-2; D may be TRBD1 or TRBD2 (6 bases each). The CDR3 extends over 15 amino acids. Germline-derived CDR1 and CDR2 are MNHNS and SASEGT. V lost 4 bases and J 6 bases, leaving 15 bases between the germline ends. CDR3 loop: CASSALGGRAGELFF. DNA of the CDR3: TGTGCCAGCAGTGCTTTGGGGGGCAGAGCCGGGGAGCTGTTTTTT.

DNA of the CDR3: TGTGCCAGTAGTGCACAGGGGTTGGACTACGAGCAGTACTTC. This sequence encodes CASSAQGLDYEQYF. The chain joins TRBV19 to TRBJ2-7, with 7 nucleotides matching TRBD1. V dropped 5 bases and J dropped 3; count of bases not matched to a gene: 7. From germline, CDR1 is LNHDA and CDR2 SQIVND (reference sequence). The CDR3 is made up of 14 amino acids. Drawing the rest from reference TRBV19 and TRBJ2-7, the complete variable domain is DGGITQSPKYLFRKEGQNVTLSCEQNLNHDAMYWYRQDPGQGLRLIYYSQIVNDFQKGDIAEGYSVSREKKESFPLTVTSAQKNPTAFYLCASSAQGLDYEQYFGPGTRLTVT.

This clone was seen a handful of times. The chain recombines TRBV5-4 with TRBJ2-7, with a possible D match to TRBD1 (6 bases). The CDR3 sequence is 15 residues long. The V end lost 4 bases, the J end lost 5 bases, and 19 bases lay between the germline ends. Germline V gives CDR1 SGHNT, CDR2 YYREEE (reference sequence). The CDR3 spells CASSPNREWRDEQYF. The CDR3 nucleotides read TGTGCCAGCAGCCCCAACAGGGAATGGCGCGACGAGCAGTACTTC. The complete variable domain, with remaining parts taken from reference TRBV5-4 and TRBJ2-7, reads ETGVTQSPTHLIKTRGQQVTLRCSSQSGHNTVSWYQQALGQGPQFIFQYYREEENGRGNFPPRFSGLQFPNYSSELNVNALELDDSALYLCASSPNREWRDEQYFGPGTRLTVT.

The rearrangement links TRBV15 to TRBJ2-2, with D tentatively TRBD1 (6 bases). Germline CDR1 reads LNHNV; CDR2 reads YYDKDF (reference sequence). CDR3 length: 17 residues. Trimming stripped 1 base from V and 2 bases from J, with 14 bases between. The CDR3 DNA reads TGTGCCACCAGCAGAGGGAGGACAGACACAAACACCGGGGAGCTGTTTTTT. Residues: CATSRGRTDTNTGELFF.

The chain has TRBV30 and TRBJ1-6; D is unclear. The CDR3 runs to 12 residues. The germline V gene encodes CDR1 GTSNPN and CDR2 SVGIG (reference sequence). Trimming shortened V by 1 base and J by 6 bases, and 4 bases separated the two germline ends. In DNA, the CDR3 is TGTGCCTGGAGTGAGGGTAATTCACCCCTCCACTTT. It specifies CAWSEGNSPLHF.

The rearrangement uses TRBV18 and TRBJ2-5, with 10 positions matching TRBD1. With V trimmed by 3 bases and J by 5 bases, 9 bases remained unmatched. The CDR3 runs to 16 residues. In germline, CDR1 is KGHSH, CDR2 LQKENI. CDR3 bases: TGTGCCAGCTCACCCCTGAGACAGGGGGCCGGGGAGACCCAGTACTTC. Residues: CASSPLRQGAGETQYF.

The CDR3 nucleotides read TGTGCCAGCAGGGGGGGGATGAACACTGAAGCTTTCTTT. It is translated as CASRGGMNTEAFF. The chain links TRBV5-6 to TRBJ1-1; the D gene is possibly TRBD1 (5 bases). The V gene lost 5 bases and the J gene lost 0 bases, with 8 bases spanning the gap. This CDR3 has 13 residues. Germline V gives CDR1 SGHDT, CDR2 YYEEEE.

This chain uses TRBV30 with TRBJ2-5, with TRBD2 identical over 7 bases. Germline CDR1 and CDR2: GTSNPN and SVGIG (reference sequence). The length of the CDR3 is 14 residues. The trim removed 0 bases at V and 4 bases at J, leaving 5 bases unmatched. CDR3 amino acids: CAWSVQAGRETQYF. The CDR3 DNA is TGTGCCTGGAGTGTACAAGCGGGGCGAGAGACCCAGTACTTC. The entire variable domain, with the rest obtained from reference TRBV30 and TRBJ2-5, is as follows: SQTIHQWPATLVQPVGSPLSLECTVEGTSNPNLYWYRQAAGRGLQLLFYSVGIGQISSEVPQNLSASRPQDRQFILSSKKLLLSDSGFYLCAWSVQAGRETQYFGPGTRLLVL.

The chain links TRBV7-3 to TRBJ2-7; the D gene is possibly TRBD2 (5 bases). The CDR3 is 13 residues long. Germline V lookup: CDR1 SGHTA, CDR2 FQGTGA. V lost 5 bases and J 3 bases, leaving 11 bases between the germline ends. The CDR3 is CASSPGLNYEQYF. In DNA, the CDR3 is TGTGCCAGCAGCCCAGGACTTAACTACGAGCAGTACTTC.

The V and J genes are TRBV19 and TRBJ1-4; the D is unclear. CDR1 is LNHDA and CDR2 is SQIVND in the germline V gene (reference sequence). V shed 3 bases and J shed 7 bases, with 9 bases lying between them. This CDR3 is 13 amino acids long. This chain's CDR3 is CASSIQEGEKLFF. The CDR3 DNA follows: TGTGCCAGTAGTATTCAGGAGGGTGAAAAACTGTTTTTT.